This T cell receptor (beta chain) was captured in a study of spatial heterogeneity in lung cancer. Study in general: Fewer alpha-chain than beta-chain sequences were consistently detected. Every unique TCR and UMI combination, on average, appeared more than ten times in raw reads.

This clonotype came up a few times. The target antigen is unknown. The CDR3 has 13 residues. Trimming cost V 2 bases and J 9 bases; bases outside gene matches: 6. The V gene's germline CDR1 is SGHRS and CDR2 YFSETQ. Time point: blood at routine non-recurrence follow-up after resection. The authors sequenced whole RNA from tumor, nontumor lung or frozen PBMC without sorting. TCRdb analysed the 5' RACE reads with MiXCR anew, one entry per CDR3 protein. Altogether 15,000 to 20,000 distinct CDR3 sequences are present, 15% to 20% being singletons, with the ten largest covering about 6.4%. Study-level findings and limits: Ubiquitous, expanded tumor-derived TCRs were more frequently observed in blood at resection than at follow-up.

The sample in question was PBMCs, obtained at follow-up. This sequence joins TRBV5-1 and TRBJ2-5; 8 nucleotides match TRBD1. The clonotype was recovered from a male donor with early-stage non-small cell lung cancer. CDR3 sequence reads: CASSLMGQEAQYF. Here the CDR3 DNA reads TGCGCCAGCAGCTTAATGGGACAGGAGGCCCAGTACTTC.